Shown below are 9 T cell receptor beta chains from a single sample sequenced in a study of blood T cell repertoires in COVID-19. Only in-frame clones appear in the TCRdb table, and some are missing; sequencing was by immunoSEQ multiplex PCR. This table has roughly 250,000 clones, 70% to 90% appearing once. Specimen: PBMCs or T cells enriched from blood (not recorded which). The source of these receptors is a woman aged 45-65 years who had recovered from COVID-19.

This clone has just one count. The chain joins TRBV3-1 (or the pseudogene TRBV3-2) to TRBJ1-3, with TRBD1 matching 7 bases. The CDR3 consists of 15 residues. Germline V gene data show CDR1 as LGHDT and CDR2 as YNNKEL (reference sequence). The V and J ends lost 3 bases and 5 bases, in that order; junction bases with no gene match: 7. The CDR3 sequence is CASSQPGTARNTIYF. The CDR3 nucleotides read TGTGCCAGCAGCCAGCCCGGGACAGCAAGAAACACCATATATTTT.

This clone was counted between two and nine times. The chain has TRBV24-1 and TRBJ2-7, with a weak D call TRBD1 (6 bases). The V end was cut by 8 bases, the J end by 4 bases, with 17 bases between. CDR1 is KGHDR, CDR2 SFDVKD, per germline. The CDR3 sequence is 14 residues long. CDR3 sequence reads: CATTWSGQRYEQYF. The CDR3 region has the DNA TGTGCCACCACCTGGTCGGGACAACGTTACGAGCAGTACTTC.

The chain links TRBV15 to TRBJ2-7, with 7 positions matching TRBD1. The germline V gene encodes CDR1 LNHNV and CDR2 YYDKDF (reference sequence). Trimming took 0 bases from V and 2 from J; bases not matched to a gene: 4. CDR3 size: 15 residues. CDR3 region: CATSREKGATYEQYF. In nucleotides, the CDR3 is TGTGCCACCAGCAGAGAGAAGGGGGCTACCTACGAGCAGTACTTC.

This chain links TRBV28 with TRBJ2-7; 9 bases map to TRBD2. The CDR3 contains 15 residues. The V gene's germline CDR1 is MDHEN and CDR2 SYDVKM. Trimming at V came to 8 bases and at J to 2 bases, leaving 10 bases not matched to a gene. CDR3 DNA: TGTGCCAGCCGTCTGGCGGGGGGGACCGCCTACGAGCAGTACTTC. This gives the protein CASRLAGGTAYEQYF.

The V call is TRBV5-1, the J call TRBJ2-5; a weak D match, TRBD1 (6 bases). Germline V gives CDR1 SGHRS, CDR2 YFSETQ. V lost 3 bases to trimming and J lost 2 bases, with 11 bases between them. The CDR3 covers 14 residues. CDR3 residues: CASSSGQQQETQYF. The CDR3 bases are TGCGCCAGCAGCTCGGGACAACAACAAGAGACCCAGTACTTC.

This chain connects TRBV19 to TRBJ1-1, with 12 positions matching TRBD1. Trimming took 9 bases from V and 6 from J; bases not matched to a gene: 11. The CDR3 contains 15 residues. The germline gives CDR1 LNHDA, CDR2 SQIVND (reference sequence). CDR3 nucleotides: TGTGCCAGCACCTATAGGGGGACAGGGGGCTCTGAAGCTTTCTTT. Its translation is CASTYRGTGGSEAFF.

The rearrangement links TRBV5-1 to TRBJ2-1; 11 bases are a match to TRBD2. The CDR3 length is 16 residues. V was clipped by 3 bases and J by 4 bases; unmatched bases: 6. CDR1 is SGHRS, CDR2 YFSETQ, per germline. The CDR3 protein is CASSYQTSGMYNEQFF. The CDR3 DNA reads as TGCGCCAGCAGCTACCAGACTAGCGGGATGTACAATGAGCAGTTCTTC.

The chain uses TRBV25-1 and TRBJ1-6; 7 nucleotides match TRBD1. The CDR3 contains 14 residues. Germline CDR1 is MGHDK and CDR2 is SYGVNS. With 5 bases clipped from V and 8 bases from J, the junction kept 6 bases outside the gene matches. The CDR3 DNA is TGTGCCAGCAGTCTGTCACAGGGGTATTCACCCCTCCACTTT. It codes for CASSLSQGYSPLHF.

The chain carries TRBV7-9 and TRBJ1-1, with D perhaps matching TRBD1 (5 bases). The CDR3 totals 13 residues. V lost 3 bases, J lost 2 bases, and 7 bases lay in between. In germline, CDR1 is SEHNR, CDR2 FQNEAQ (reference sequence). CDR3 protein: CASSFDSNTEAFF. CDR3 DNA: TGTGCCAGCAGCTTCGACAGCAACACTGAAGCTTTCTTT. The full variable domain, rest sourced from reference TRBV7-9 and TRBJ1-1, is DTGVSQNPRHKITKRGQNVTFRCDPISEHNRLYWYRQTLGQGPEFLTYFQNEAQLEKSRLLSDRFSAERPKGSFSTLEIQRTEQGDSAMYLCASSFDSNTEAFFGQGTRLTVV.